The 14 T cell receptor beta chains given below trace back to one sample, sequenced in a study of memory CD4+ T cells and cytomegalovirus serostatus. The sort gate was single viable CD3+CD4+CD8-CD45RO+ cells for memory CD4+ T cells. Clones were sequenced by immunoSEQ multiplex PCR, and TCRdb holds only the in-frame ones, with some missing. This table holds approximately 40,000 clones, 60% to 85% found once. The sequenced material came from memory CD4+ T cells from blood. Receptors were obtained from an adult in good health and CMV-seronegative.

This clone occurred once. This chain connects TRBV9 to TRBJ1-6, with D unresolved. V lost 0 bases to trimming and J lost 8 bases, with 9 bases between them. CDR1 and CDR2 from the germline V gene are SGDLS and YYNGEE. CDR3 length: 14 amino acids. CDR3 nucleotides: TGTGCCAGCAGCGTAGCACAAAGGGATTCACCCCTCCACTTT. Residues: CASSVAQRDSPLHF.

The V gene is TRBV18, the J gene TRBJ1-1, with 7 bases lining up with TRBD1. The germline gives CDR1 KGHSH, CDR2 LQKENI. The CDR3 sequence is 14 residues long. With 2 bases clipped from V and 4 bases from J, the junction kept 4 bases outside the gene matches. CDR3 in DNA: TGTGCCAGCTCACCAGAGACAGGGATCACTGAAGCTTTCTTT. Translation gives CASSPETGITEAFF.

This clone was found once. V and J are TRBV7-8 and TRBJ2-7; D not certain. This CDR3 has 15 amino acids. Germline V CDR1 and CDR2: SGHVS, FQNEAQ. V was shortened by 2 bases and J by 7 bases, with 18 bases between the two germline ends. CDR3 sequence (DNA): TGTGCCAGCAGCTTAAGCTTCGGCAGACCGTGGGAGCAGTACTTC. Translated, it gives CASSLSFGRPWEQYF.

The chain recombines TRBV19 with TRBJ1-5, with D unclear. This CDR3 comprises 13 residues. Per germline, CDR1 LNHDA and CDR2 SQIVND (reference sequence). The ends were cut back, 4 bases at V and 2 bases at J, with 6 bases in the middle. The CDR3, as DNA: TGTGCCAGTAGTACCCTAGGCAATCAGCCCCAGCATTTT. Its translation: CASSTLGNQPQHF.

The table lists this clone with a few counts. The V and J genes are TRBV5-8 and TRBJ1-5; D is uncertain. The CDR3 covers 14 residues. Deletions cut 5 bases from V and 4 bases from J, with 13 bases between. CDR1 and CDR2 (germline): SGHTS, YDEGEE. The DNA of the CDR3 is TGTGCCAGCAGGGGGTTGCCGGTAAATCAGCCCCAGCATTTT. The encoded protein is CASRGLPVNQPQHF.

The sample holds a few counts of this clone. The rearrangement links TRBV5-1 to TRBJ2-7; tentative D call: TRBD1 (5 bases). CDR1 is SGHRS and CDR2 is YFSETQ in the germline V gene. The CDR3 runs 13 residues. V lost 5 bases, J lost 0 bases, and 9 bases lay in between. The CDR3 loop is CASSGGHSYEQYF. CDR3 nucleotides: TGCGCCAGCAGTGGTGGACACTCCTACGAGCAGTACTTC.

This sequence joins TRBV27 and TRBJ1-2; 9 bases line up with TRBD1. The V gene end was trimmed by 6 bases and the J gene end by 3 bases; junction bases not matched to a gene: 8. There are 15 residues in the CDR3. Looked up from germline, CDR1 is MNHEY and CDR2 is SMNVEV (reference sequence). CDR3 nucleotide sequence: TGTGCCAGCAGAAAACAGGGGGCTAGTGACTATGGCTACACCTTC. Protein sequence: CASRKQGASDYGYTF.

The CDR3 bases are TGTGCCAGCAGTAGGACGCGGGGAGGCAATCAGCCCCAGCATTTT. Protein: CASSRTRGGNQPQHF. V is TRBV28 and J is TRBJ1-5, with D uncertain. The CDR3 spans 15 residues. CDR1 is MDHEN, CDR2 SYDVKM, per germline. V dropped 5 bases and J dropped 2 bases, with 13 bases sitting between them.

Written as DNA, the CDR3 is TGTGCCAGCAGCCTGACCCAAGAGACCCAGTACTTC. Translated, it gives CASSLTQETQYF. This chain joins TRBV7-9 and TRBJ2-5, with D unresolved. The V gene lost 5 bases and the J gene lost 1 base, with 5 bases spanning the gap. Germline V CDR1 and CDR2: SEHNR, FQNEAQ (reference sequence). The CDR3 is 12 residues long.

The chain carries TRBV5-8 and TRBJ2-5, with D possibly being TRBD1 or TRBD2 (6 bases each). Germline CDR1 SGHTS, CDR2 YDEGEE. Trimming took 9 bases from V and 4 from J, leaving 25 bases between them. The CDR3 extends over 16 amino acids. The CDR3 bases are TGTGCCACCAACCGGGGGCGAGTTCCTTTCGGAGAGACCCAGTACTTC. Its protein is CATNRGRVPFGETQYF.

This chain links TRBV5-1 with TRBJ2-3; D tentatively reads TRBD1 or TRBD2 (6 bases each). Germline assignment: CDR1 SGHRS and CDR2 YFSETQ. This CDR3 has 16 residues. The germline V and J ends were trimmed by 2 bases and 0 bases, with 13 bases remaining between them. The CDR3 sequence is CASSLETGASTDTQYF. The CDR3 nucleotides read TGCGCCAGCAGCTTAGAGACGGGGGCAAGCACAGATACGCAGTATTTT.

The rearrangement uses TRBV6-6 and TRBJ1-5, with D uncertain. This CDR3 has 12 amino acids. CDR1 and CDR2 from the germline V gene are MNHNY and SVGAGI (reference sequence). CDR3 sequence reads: CAAKGGNQPQHF. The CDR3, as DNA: TGTGCAGCGAAGGGAGGTAATCAGCCCCAGCATTTT.

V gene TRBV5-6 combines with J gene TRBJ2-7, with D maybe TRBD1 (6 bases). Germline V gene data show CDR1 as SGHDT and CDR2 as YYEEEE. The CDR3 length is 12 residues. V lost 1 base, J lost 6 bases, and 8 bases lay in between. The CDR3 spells CASSLTGREQYF. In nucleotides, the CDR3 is TGTGCCAGCAGCTTGACAGGGCGCGAGCAGTACTTC. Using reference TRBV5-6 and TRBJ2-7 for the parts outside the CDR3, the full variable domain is DAGVTQSPTHLIKTRGQQVTLRCSPKSGHDTVSWYQQALGQGPQFIFQYYEEEERQRGNFPDRFSGHQFPNYSSELNVNALLLGDSALYLCASSLTGREQYFGPGTRLTVT.

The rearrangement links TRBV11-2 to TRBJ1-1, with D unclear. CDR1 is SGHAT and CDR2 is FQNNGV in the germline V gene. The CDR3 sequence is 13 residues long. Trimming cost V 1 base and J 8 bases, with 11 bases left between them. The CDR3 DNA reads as TGTGCCAGCAGCTTAGGTCCGGGGTTAGAAGCTTTCTTT. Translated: CASSLGPGLEAFF.